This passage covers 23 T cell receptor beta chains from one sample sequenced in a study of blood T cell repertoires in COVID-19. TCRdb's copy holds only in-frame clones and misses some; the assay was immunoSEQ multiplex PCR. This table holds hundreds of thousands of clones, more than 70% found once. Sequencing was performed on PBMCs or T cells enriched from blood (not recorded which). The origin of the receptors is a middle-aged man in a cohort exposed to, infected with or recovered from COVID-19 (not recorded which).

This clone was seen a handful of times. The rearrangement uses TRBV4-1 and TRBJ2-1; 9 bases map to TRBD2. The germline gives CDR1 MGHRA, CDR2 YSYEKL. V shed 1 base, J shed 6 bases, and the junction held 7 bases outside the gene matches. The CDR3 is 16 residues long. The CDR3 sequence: CASSQGGLAMGNEQFF. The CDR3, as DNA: TGCGCCAGCAGCCAAGGCGGACTAGCGATGGGCAATGAGCAGTTCTTC.

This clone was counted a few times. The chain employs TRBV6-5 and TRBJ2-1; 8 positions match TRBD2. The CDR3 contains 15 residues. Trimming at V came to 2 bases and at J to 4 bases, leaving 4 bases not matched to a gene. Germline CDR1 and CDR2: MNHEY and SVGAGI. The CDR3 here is CASSYGTSRYNEQFF. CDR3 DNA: TGTGCCAGCAGTTACGGGACTAGTCGATACAATGAGCAGTTCTTC.

DNA of the CDR3: TGTGCCAGCAGTCTAGCGGGAGGTAGAGATACGCAGTATTTT. Translated, it gives CASSLAGGRDTQYF. The chain recombines TRBV25-1 with TRBJ2-3, with 11 bases that match TRBD2. V gave up 5 bases and J gave up 5 bases; unmatched junction bases: 3. Germline CDR1 and CDR2: MGHDK and SYGVNS. The CDR3 is made up of 14 amino acids.

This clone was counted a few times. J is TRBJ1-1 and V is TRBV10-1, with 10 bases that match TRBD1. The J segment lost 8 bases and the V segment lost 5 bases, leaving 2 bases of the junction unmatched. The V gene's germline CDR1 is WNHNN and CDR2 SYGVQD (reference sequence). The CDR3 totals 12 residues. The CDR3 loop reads CASSWDRGEAFF. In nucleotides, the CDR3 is TGCGCCAGCAGTTGGGACAGGGGAGAAGCTTTCTTT.

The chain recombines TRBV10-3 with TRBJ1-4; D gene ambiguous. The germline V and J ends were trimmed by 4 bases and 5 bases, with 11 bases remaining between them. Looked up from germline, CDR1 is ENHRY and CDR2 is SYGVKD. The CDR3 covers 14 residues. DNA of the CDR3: TGTGCCATCAGTGTATCGGGGAGCAATGAAAAACTGTTTTTT. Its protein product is CAISVSGSNEKLFF.

The CDR3 is CASSTRQGGFF. The CDR3 DNA reads as TGTGCCAGCAGTACCCGACAGGGAGGTTTCTTT. The rearrangement uses TRBV28 and TRBJ1-1, with 7 bases matching TRBD1. V lost 5 bases, J lost 13 bases, and 7 bases stayed unmatched. CDR1 and CDR2 from the germline V gene are MDHEN and SYDVKM. The length of the CDR3 is 11 residues.

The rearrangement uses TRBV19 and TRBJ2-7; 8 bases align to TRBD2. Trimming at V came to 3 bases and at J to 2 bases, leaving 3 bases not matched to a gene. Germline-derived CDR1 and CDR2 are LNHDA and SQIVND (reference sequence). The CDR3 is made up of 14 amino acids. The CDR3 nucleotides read TGTGCCAGTAGTATGACTAGCGCAGCCTACGAGCAGTACTTC. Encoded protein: CASSMTSAAYEQYF. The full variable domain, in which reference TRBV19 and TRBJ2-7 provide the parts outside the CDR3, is DGGITQSPKYLFRKEGQNVTLSCEQNLNHDAMYWYRQDPGQGLRLIYYSQIVNDFQKGDIAEGYSVSREKKESFPLTVTSAQKNPTAFYLCASSMTSAAYEQYFGPGTRLTVT.

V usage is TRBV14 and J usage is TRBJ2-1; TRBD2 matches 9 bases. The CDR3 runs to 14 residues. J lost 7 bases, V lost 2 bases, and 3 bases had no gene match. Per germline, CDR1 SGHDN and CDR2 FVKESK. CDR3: CASSQSSGKNEQFF. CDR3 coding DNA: TGTGCCAGCAGCCAATCTAGCGGGAAAAATGAGCAGTTCTTC. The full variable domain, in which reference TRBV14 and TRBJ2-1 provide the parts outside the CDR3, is EAGVTQFPSHSVIEKGQTVTLRCDPISGHDNLYWYRRVMGKEIKFLLHFVKESKQDESGMPNNRFLAERTGGTYSTLKVQPAELEDSGVYFCASSQSSGKNEQFFGPGTRLTVL.

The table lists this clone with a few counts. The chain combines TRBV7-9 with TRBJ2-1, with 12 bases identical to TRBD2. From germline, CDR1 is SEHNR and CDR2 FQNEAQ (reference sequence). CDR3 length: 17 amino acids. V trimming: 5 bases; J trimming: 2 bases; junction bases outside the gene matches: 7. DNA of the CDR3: TGTGCCAGCAGCCCTAGACTAGCGGGAGACACCTACAATGAGCAGTTCTTC. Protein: CASSPRLAGDTYNEQFF.

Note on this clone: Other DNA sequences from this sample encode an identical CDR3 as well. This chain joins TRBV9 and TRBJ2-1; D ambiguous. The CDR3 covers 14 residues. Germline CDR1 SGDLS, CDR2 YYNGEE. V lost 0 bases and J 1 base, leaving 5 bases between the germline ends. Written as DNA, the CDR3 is TGTGCCAGCAGCGTAGGCAGTTCCTACAATGAGCAGTTCTTC. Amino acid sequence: CASSVGSSYNEQFF.

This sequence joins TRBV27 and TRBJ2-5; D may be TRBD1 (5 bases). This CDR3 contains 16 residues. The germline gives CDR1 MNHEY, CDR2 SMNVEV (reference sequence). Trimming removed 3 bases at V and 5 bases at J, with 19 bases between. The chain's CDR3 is CASSFLVPQGTETQYF. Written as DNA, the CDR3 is TGTGCCAGCAGTTTTCTTGTTCCGCAGGGTACGGAGACCCAGTACTTC.

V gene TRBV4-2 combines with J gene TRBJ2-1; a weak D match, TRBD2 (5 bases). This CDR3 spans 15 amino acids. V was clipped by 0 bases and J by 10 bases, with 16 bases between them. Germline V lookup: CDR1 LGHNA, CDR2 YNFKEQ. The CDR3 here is CASSQDPRAGREQFF. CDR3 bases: TGTGCCAGCAGCCAAGACCCACGGGCGGGCCGGGAGCAGTTCTTC.

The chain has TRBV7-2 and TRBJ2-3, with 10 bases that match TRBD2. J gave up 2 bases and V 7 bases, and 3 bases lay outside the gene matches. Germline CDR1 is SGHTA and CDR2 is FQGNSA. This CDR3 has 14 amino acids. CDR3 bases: TGTGCCAGCACAGCGGGAGGGTACACAGATACGCAGTATTTT. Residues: CASTAGGYTDTQYF.

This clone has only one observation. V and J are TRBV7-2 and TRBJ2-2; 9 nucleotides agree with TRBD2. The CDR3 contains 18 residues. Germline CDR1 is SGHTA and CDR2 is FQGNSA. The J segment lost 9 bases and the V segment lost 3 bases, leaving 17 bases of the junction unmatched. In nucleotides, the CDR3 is TGTGCCAGCAGCTTGGCCTTGTCGAATAGCGGGAGAGGTCGGGAGCTGTTTTTT. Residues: CASSLALSNSGRGRELFF.

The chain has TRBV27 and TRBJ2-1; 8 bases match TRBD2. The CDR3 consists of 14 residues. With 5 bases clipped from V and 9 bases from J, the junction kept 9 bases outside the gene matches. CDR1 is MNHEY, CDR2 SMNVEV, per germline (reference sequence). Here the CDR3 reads CASSTAGVKGEQFF. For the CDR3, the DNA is TGTGCCAGCAGTACAGCGGGAGTCAAAGGTGAGCAGTTCTTC.

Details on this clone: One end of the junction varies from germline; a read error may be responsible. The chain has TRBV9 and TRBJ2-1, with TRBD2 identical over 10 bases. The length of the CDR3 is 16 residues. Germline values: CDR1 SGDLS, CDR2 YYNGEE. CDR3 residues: CASSVLGLAVYTEQFF. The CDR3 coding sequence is TGTGCCAGCAGCGTATTAGGACTAGCGGTTTACACTGAGCAGTTCTTC. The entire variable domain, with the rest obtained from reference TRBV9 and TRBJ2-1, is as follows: DSGVTQTPKHLITATGQRVTLRCSPRSGDLSVYWYQQSLDQGLQFLIQYYNGEERAKGNILERFSAQQFPDLHSELNLSSLELGDSALYFCASSVLGLAVYTEQFFGPGTRLTVL.

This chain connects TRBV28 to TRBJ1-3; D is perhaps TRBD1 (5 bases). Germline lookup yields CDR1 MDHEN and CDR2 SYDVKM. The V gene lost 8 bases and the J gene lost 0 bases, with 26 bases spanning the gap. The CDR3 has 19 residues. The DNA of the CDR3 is TGTGCCAGCGGGGGGATGGTAGGAACTGTTACTCGCTCTGGAAACACCATATATTTT. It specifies CASGGMVGTVTRSGNTIYF.

Here the CDR3 reads CASSLIRDRGHNEQFF. CDR3 DNA: TGCGCCAGCAGCCTAATTCGGGACAGGGGTCACAATGAGCAGTTCTTC. The chain is built from TRBV5-1 and TRBJ2-1, with TRBD1 identical over 10 bases. Germline V CDR1 and CDR2: SGHRS, YFSETQ. The CDR3 length is 16 residues. V was pared by 4 bases and J by 5 bases, with 9 bases of the junction left unmatched.

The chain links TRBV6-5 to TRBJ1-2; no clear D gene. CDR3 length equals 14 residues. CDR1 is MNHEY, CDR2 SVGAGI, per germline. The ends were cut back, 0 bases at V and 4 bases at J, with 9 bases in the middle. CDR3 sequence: CASSYSGGLYGYTF. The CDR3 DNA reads TGTGCCAGCAGTTACTCGGGAGGACTCTATGGCTACACCTTC.

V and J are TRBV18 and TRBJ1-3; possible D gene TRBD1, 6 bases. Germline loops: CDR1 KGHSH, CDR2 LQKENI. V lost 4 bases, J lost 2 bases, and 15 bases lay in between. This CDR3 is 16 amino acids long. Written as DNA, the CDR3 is TGTGCCAGCTCACTACCCACAGGGATTACTGGAAACACCATATATTTT. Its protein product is CASSLPTGITGNTIYF.

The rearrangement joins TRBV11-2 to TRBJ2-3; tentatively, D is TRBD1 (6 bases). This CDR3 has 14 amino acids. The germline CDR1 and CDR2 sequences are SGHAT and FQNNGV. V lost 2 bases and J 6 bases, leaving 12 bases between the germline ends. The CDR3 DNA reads TGTGCCAGCAGCTTAAACAGGGTGAAGGATACGCAGTATTTT. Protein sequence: CASSLNRVKDTQYF.

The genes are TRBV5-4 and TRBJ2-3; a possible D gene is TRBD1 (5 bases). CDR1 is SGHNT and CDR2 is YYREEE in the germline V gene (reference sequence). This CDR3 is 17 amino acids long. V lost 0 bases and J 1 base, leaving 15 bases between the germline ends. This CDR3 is CASSLGIQGGGTDTQYF. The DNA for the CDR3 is TGTGCCAGCAGCTTGGGTATTCAGGGTGGGGGCACAGATACGCAGTATTTT.

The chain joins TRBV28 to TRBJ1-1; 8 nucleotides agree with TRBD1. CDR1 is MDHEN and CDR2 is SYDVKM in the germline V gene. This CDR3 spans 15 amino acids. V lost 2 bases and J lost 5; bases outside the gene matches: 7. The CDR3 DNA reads TGTGCCAGCAGTTTAGCTTCCAGGGGGCAGACTGAAGCTTTCTTT. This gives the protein CASSLASRGQTEAFF. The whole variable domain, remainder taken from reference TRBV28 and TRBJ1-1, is DVKVTQSSRYLVKRTGEKVFLECVQDMDHENMFWYRQDPGLGLRLIYFSYDVKMKEKGDIPEGYSVSREKKERFSLILESASTNQTSMYLCASSLASRGQTEAFFGQGTRLTVV.